This T cell receptor (beta chain) was sequenced during a study of OX40 agonist ivuxolimab in advanced cancers. Some clones are missing from TCRdb's copy, which holds only in-frame ones; the method was immunoSEQ multiplex PCR. Of roughly 48,000 clones listed, 60% to 85% are singletons. Germline CDR1 and CDR2: MNHNY and SVGAGI (reference sequence). Deletions cut 2 bases from V and 5 bases from J, with 15 bases between. The CDR3 loop spans 15 amino acids. Sequencing used CD4+ or CD8+ T cells sorted from blood, obtained in a trial of the OX40 agonist ivuxolimab. The chain is built from TRBV6-6 and TRBJ1-1, with a weak D call TRBD1 (6 bases). The clonotype originates from an adult with an advanced solid tumor such as melanoma, head and neck, liver or kidney cancer. CDR3: CASSYNGQLGTEAFF. CDR3 DNA sequence: TGTGCCAGCAGTTACAACGGACAGTTGGGGACTGAAGCTTTCTTT.